This T cell receptor (beta chain) was found in a study of blood T cell repertoires in COVID-19. The CDR3 covers 14 residues. CDR1 and CDR2 from the germline V gene are SGDLS and YYNGEE. V lost 0 bases to trimming and J lost 1 base, with 7 bases between them. Here immunoSEQ multiplex PCR was the method, and the copy in TCRdb shows in-frame clones only, minus some. The table shows about 260,000 clones, with approximately 87% occurring only once. Remarks on this clone: At the DNA level, this CDR3 is encoded by other sequences in the same sample as well.

Material for sequencing was peripheral blood. V gene TRBV9 combines with J gene TRBJ2-5; D is perhaps TRBD1 (5 bases). This receptor was taken from a woman aged 45-65 years with acute or convalescent COVID-19. CDR3 DNA sequence: TGTGCCAGCAGCGTAGGGGGCAGCCAAGAGACCCAGTACTTC. Translating gives CASSVGGSQETQYF. Together with reference TRBV9 and TRBJ2-5, the CDR3 gives the full variable domain: DSGVTQTPKHLITATGQRVTLRCSPRSGDLSVYWYQQSLDQGLQFLIQYYNGEERAKGNILERFSAQQFPDLHSELNLSSLELGDSALYFCASSVGGSQETQYFGPGTRLLVL.